These 5 T cell receptor beta chains were all obtained from the same sample, sequenced in a study of blood T cell repertoires in COVID-19. The protocol was immunoSEQ multiplex PCR, while the TCRdb copy is restricted to in-frame clones and leaves out a portion. This table has about 300,000 clones, roughly 91% appearing once. The sample was peripheral blood. The receptors were gathered from a woman aged 30 to 39 with COVID-19, enrolled during active disease.

V usage is TRBV5-1 and J usage is TRBJ1-1; D remains ambiguous. V dropped 0 bases and J dropped 7 bases, with 7 bases sitting between them. The CDR3 runs to 12 residues. Germline loops: CDR1 SGHRS, CDR2 YFSETQ. CDR3 residues: CASSLGPGEAFF. As DNA, the CDR3 is TGCGCCAGCAGCTTGGGACCAGGTGAAGCTTTCTTT. The variable domain in full, completed from reference TRBV5-1 and TRBJ1-1, reads KAGVTQTPRYLIKTRGQQVTLSCSPISGHRSVSWYQQTPGQGLQFLFEYFSETQRNKGNFPGRFSGRQFSNSRSEMNVSTLELGDSALYLCASSLGPGEAFFGQGTRLTVV.

In nucleotides, the CDR3 is TGTGCCAGCAGCTTCGGACAGAGACAAGAGACCCAGTACTTC. This sequence encodes CASSFGQRQETQYF. The rearrangement uses TRBV11-2 and TRBJ2-5, with TRBD1 as a possible D gene (6 bases). The CDR3 is made up of 14 amino acids. Trimming pared 3 bases from V and 2 bases from J, leaving 10 bases between. Germline V gene sequence: CDR1 SGHAT, CDR2 FQNNGV.

The rearrangement uses TRBV18 and TRBJ1-5; D is unresolved. Germline lookup yields CDR1 KGHSH and CDR2 LQKENI. Trimming removed 2 bases from V and 0 bases from J, with 11 bases in between. The length of the CDR3 is 16 residues. CDR3 in DNA: TGTGCCAGCTCACCAATTCCCGGGAATAGCAATCAGCCCCAGCATTTT. As protein: CASSPIPGNSNQPQHF.

The CDR3 sequence is CASSSRSGGDTEAFF. In nucleotides, the CDR3 is TGTGCCAGTAGTTCCCGTTCAGGGGGAGACACTGAAGCTTTCTTT. V and J are TRBV19 and TRBJ1-1, with 7 bases that match TRBD1. With V trimmed by 5 bases and J by 3 bases, 9 bases remained unmatched. The CDR3 spans 15 residues. The germline V gene encodes CDR1 LNHDA and CDR2 SQIVND (reference sequence).

V gene TRBV7-3 combines with J gene TRBJ2-1; the match to TRBD2 covers 7 bases. Germline V gene sequence: CDR1 SGHTA, CDR2 FQGTGA. Germline trimming cut 4 bases from V and 7 bases from J; bases unmatched to any gene: 10. The CDR3 is 15 residues long. CDR3 protein: CASSSLLGAGNEQFF. CDR3 nucleotide sequence: TGTGCCAGCAGCTCGCTTTTAGGAGCGGGAAATGAGCAGTTCTTC.